This TCR beta chain originates from a study of long-term antiretroviral therapy in people with HIV. This CDR3 contains 13 residues. Trimming took 4 bases from V and 6 from J, leaving 13 bases between them. The germline V gene has CDR1 SGHRS and CDR2 YFSETQ. The authors ran the immunoSEQ assay, v3.0, at survey level. TCRdb keeps only in-frame clones here, not all; method: immunoSEQ multiplex PCR. In the table there are roughly 20,000 clones, about 89% of which are singletons. Here the sequenced sample was unsorted PBMCs, taken 0.5 years after starting antiretroviral therapy. This clonotype was sampled from a middle-aged man with HIV. The chain couples TRBV5-1 to TRBJ1-1, with a weak D call TRBD1 (5 bases). The CDR3 region has the DNA TGCGCCAGCAGCACGTCAGGGTCGGCTGAAGCTTTCTTT. Encoded protein: CASSTSGSAEAFF. Based on the CDR3 plus reference TRBV5-1 and TRBJ1-1, the full variable domain is KAGVTQTPRYLIKTRGQQVTLSCSPISGHRSVSWYQQTPGQGLQFLFEYFSETQRNKGNFPGRFSGRQFSNSRSEMNVSTLELGDSALYLCASSTSGSAEAFFGQGTRLTVV.